The source of this T cell receptor (beta chain) is a study of T cell repertoires in cytomegalovirus infection (dated by TCRdb to between 2018 and 2021). In the study overall: Donor HLA type was relevant to the analysis, as public TCR beta signatures indicated carriage of CMV infection together with the matching HLA type.

The study at large found these results: In both this cohort and an independent cohort of 350 to 400 donors, the cumulative frequency of public TCR beta family members distinguished carriers of CMV infection plus the relevant HLA type. The ex vivo response was dominated by HLA-C-restricted CMV-specific TCR beta clonotypes, and the single most frequent clonotype in two of eight donors was supplied by these HLA-C-restricted clonotypes.

This clonotype showed up many times. The antigen it recognizes is unknown. Base qualities are not recorded, but no much larger clone differs from it by a single base. Instrument on record: Illumina HiSeq 1500. The public reads were run again by TCRdb, first through fastp at Q25 and then through MiXCR, and only productive beta chains were kept. Merged by CDR3 protein, the rows form single entries marked with the most common genes and DNA. Across this sample there are roughly 310,000 distinct CDR3 sequences, with roughly 15% seen only once. Of the sample, around 12% is held by the ten largest clones. The CDR3 has 15 amino acids, counting the end cysteine and phenylalanine. The only DNA kept is the CDR3, 45 bases in frame from the first base. The V and J ends are trimmed by 5 bases and 6 bases, leaving 20 bases between them. The germline V gene (reference sequence) provides CDR1 SEHNR and CDR2 FQNEAQ.

The specimen was PBMCs. The receptor was isolated from a human donor in good health (CMV status not recorded). Some clones in this sample may be carry-over from other donors' samples. The rearrangement combines TRBV7-9 with TRBJ2-7; the D gene is possibly TRBD1 or TRBD2, with 5 bases matching each. In nucleotides, the sequence is TGTGCCAGCAGCCGGGGCGGAAGATTATCGGGCGAGCAGTACTTC. This translates into CASSRGGRLSGEQYF.